This entry features one T cell receptor (beta chain) sequence. Generated by immunoSEQ multiplex PCR, the TCRdb table keeps only in-frame clones and is missing some. The table lists around 78,000 clones, roughly 93% of them singletons, with under 3% in the top ten. The source of the sample is a study of T cell changes during pregnancy in multiple sclerosis. The CDR3 has 15 amino acids. The V gene end was trimmed by 6 bases and the J gene end by 9 bases; junction bases not matched to a gene: 8. In germline, CDR1 is MNHNS, CDR2 SASEGT. Sequencing was performed on peripheral blood, taken in the second trimester of pregnancy. The sequence derives from a female donor with multiple sclerosis, enrolled in a pregnancy study. The V gene is TRBV6-1, the J gene TRBJ2-1, with 13 bases aligning to TRBD2. The CDR3 reads CASRATSGGAGEQFF. CDR3 DNA: TGTGCCAGCAGAGCCACTAGCGGGGGGGCCGGTGAGCAGTTCTTC.